The clone carrying this TCR beta chain was recorded many times. This CDR3 spans 15 amino acids. Trimming at V came to 3 bases and at J to 6 bases, leaving 7 bases not matched to a gene. The record originates from a study of molecular identifiers for immune sequencing clone quantification. TCRdb reprocessed the PCR reads with MiXCR, giving one entry per CDR3 protein. The table lists over 550,000 distinct CDR3 sequences, roughly 25% of them singletons. A CD8+CD4-CCR7+CD45RA+ gate was used to sort naive CD8 T cells. The V and J genes are TRBV12-3 or TRBV12-4 and TRBJ1-4; the match to TRBD1 covers 7 bases. This receptor was obtained from a human donor in good health. Some libraries in this study had Jurkat cell RNA spiked in. The sample comprised naive CD8+ T cells from blood, with Jurkat cell RNA spiked in. Subset described: FACS-sorted CD8+CD4-CCR7+CD45RA+ naive T cells. The CDR3 here is CASSFRGDSYEKLFF. The CDR3 DNA is TGTGCCAGCAGTTTTAGGGGGGACAGCTATGAAAAACTGTTTTTT.